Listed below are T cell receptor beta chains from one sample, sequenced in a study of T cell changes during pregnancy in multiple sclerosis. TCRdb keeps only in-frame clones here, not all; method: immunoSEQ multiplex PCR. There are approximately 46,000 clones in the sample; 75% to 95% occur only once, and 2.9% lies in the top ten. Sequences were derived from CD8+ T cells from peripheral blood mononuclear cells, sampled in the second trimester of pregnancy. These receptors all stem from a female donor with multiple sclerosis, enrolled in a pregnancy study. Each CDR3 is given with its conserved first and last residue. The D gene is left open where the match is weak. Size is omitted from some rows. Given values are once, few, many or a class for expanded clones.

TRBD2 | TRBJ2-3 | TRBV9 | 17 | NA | CASSVEGGTSGTDTQYF | TGTGCCAGCAGCGTAGAGGGGGGGACTAGCGGCACAGATACGCAGTATTTT
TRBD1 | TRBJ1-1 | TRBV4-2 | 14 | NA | CASTAGTGWTEAFF | TGTGCCAGCACCGCAGGGACAGGGTGGACTGAAGCTTTCTTT
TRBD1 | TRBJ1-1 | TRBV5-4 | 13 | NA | CASSFDRVTEAFF | TGTGCCAGCAGCTTCGACAGGGTCACTGAAGCTTTCTTT
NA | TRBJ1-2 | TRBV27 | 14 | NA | CASSPPGRGEGYTF | TGTGCCAGCAGCCCCCCTGGGAGGGGAGAAGGCTACACCTTC
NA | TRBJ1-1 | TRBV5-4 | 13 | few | CASSLVEDTEAFF | TGTGCCAGCAGTCTCGTCGAGGACACTGAAGCTTTCTTT
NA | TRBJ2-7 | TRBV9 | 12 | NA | CASSVGAGEQYF | TGTGCCAGCAGCGTAGGGGCCGGCGAGCAGTACTTC
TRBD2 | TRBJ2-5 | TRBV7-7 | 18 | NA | CASSLGASGGGPGETQYF | TGTGCCAGCAGCTTAGGGGCCTCGGGCGGGGGGCCGGGGGAGACCCAGTACTTC
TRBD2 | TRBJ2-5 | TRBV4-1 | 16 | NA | CASTQTLAGGQETQYF | TGCGCCAGCACCCAAACACTAGCGGGGGGCCAAGAGACCCAGTACTTC
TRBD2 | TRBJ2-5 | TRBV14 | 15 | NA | CASSPGTSGQETQYF | TGTGCCAGCAGTCCCGGGACTAGCGGGCAAGAGACCCAGTACTTC
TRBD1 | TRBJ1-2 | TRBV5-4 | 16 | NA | CASSYGTEGSWYGYTF | TGTGCCAGCAGTTACGGGACAGAAGGGAGTTGGTATGGCTACACCTTC
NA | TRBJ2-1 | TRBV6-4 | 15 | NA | CASSEGGGAYNEQFF | TGTGCCAGCAGTGAAGGAGGGGGGGCCTACAATGAGCAGTTCTTC
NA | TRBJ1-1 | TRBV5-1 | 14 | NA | CASSLWDLNTEAFF | TGCGCCAGCAGCTTGTGGGACTTGAACACTGAAGCTTTCTTT
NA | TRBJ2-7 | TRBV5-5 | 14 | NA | CASSFEDSTYEQYF | TGTGCCAGCAGCTTCGAGGACAGTACCTACGAGCAGTACTTC
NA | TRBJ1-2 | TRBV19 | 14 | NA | CASSAGSHGYGYTF | TGTGCCAGTAGTGCCGGGTCTCATGGCTATGGCTACACCTTC
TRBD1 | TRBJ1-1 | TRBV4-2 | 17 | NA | CASSPPPGTVLNTEAFF | TGTGCCAGCAGCCCGCCCCCCGGGACAGTTTTGAACACTGAAGCTTTCTTT
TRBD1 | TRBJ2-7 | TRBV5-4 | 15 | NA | CASSRRDREYYEQYF | TGTGCCAGCAGCCGCCGGGACAGGGAGTACTACGAGCAGTACTTC
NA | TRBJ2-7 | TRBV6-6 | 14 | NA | CASSYPTVTYEQYF | TGTGCCAGCAGTTACCCGACAGTTACCTACGAGCAGTACTTC
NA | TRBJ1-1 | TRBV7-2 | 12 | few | CASSFGAAEAFF | TGTGCCAGCAGCTTTGGGGCCGCGGAAGCTTTCTTT
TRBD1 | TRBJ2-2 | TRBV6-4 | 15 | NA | CASGAGTGVPGELFF | TGTGCCAGCGGAGCCGGGACAGGGGTTCCCGGGGAGCTGTTTTTT
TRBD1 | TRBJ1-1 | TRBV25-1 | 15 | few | CASSDWDRDNTEAFF | TGTGCCAGCAGTGATTGGGACAGGGATAACACTGAAGCTTTCTTT
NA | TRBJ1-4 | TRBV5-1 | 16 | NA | CASSLVTSAANEKLFF | TGCGCCAGCAGCCTAGTAACCTCAGCGGCTAATGAAAAACTGTTTTTT
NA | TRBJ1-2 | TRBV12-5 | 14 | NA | CASGLKVGHHGYTF | TGTGCTAGTGGTCTGAAGGTTGGACATCATGGCTACACCTTC
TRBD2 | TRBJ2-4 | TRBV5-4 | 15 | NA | CASSYSGGAKNIQYF | TGTGCCAGCAGCTATAGCGGGGGGGCCAAAAACATTCAGTACTTC
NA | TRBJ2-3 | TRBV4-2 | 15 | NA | CASSQESGQPDTQYF | TGTGCCAGCAGCCAAGAGTCCGGACAGCCAGATACGCAGTATTTT
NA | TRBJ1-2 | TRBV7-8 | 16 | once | CASSSIVISGNHGYTF | TGTGCCAGCAGCTCAATAGTTATCTCCGGGAACCATGGCTACACCTTC
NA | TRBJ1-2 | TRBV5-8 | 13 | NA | CASSSGDYYGYTF | TGTGCCAGCAGCTCGGGGGATTACTATGGCTACACCTTC
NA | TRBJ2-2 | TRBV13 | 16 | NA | CASSLGLRVYTGELFF | TGTGCCAGCAGCTTAGGCCTCAGGGTTTACACCGGGGAGCTGTTTTTT
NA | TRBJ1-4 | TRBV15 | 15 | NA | CATSRDGGGNEKLFF | TGTGCCACCAGCAGAGATGGGGGCGGCAATGAAAAACTGTTTTTT
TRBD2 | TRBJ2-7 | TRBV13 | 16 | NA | CASSPQGGGAMYEQYF | TGTGCCAGCAGCCCGCAAGGCGGGGGGGCCATGTACGAGCAGTACTTC
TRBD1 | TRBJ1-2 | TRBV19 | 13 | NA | CASRPGGAEGYTF | TGTGCCAGTCGCCCAGGGGGCGCGGAGGGCTACACCTTC
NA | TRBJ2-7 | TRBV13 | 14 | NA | CASSSRDILYEQYF | TGTGCCAGCAGCTCCAGGGACATCCTCTACGAGCAGTACTTC
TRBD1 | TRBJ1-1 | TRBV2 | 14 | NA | CASRTGGMNTEAFF | TGTGCCAGCCGAACAGGGGGCATGAACACTGAAGCTTTCTTT
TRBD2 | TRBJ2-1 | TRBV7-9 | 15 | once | CASSPTSGGANEQFF | TGTGCCAGCAGCCCGACTAGCGGGGGGGCGAATGAGCAGTTCTTC
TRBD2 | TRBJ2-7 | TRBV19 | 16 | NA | CASSIGGLAGINEQYF | TGTGCCAGTAGTATAGGGGGACTAGCGGGGATCAACGAGCAGTACTTC
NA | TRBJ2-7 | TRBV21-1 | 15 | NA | CASSKALYRGYEQYF | TGTGCCAGCAGCAAAGCGCTTTACAGGGGCTACGAGCAGTACTTC
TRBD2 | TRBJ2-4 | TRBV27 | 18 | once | CASRAWLAGGNPKNIQYF | TGTGCCAGCAGGGCCTGGCTAGCGGGGGGGAACCCCAAAAACATTCAGTACTTC
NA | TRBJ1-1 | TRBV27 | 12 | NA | CASSSIASEAFF | TGTGCCAGCAGTTCTATCGCTTCTGAAGCTTTCTTT
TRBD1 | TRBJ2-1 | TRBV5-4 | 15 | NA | CASSLLPGQGDEQFF | TGTGCCAGCAGCTTACTCCCGGGACAGGGGGATGAGCAGTTCTTC
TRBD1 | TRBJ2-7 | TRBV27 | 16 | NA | CASSLSPRQGTYEQYF | TGTGCCAGCAGTTTATCGCCCAGACAGGGGACTTACGAGCAGTACTTC
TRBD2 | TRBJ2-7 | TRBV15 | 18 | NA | CATSRSGLAGGGSYEQYF | TGTGCCACCAGCAGATCGGGACTAGCGGGGGGCGGATCCTACGAGCAGTACTTC
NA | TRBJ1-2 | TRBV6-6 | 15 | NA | CASDGQGGQDYGYTF | TGTGCCAGCGATGGGCAGGGAGGCCAGGACTATGGCTACACCTTC
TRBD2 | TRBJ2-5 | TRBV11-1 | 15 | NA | CASSLLRGGRETQYF | TGTGCCAGCAGCTTGTTGCGGGGGGGCCGGGAGACCCAGTACTTC
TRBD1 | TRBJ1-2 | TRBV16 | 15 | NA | CASSQVPTGEIERTF | TGTGCCAGCAGCCAAGTCCCGACAGGGGAAATAGAGAGGACCTTC
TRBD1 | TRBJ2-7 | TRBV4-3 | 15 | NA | CASSLTVTGGYEQYF | TGCGCCAGCAGCCTGACGGTGACAGGGGGCTACGAGCAGTACTTC
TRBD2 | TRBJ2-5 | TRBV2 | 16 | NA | CASSRLVSGLEETQYF | TGTGCCAGCAGTCGTCTGGTTAGCGGGTTAGAAGAGACCCAGTACTTC
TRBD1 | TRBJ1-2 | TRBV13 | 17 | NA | CASQTPLDRVSREGYTF | TGTGCCAGTCAAACCCCACTCGACAGGGTTTCGCGAGAGGGCTACACCTTC
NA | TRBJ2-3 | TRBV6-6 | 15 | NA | CASSDKRGLTDTQYF | TGTGCCAGCAGTGATAAGAGAGGGCTCACAGATACGCAGTATTTT
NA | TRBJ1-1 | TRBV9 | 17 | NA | CASSRPSGLATNTEAFF | TGTGCCAGCAGCAGACCGTCGGGACTTGCAACGAACACTGAAGCTTTCTTT
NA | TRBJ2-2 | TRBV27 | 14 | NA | CASSLSQGAGELFF | TGTGCCAGCAGTTTATCTCAGGGCGCCGGGGAGCTGTTTTTT
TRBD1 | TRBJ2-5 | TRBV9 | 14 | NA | CASSVGQGGETQYF | TGTGCCAGCAGCGTGGGACAGGGCGGAGAGACCCAGTACTTC
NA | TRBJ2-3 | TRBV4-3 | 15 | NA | CASSQGTGSADTQYF | TGCGCCAGCAGCCAAGGCACGGGATCGGCAGATACGCAGTATTTT
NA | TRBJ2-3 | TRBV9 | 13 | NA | CASIDSVTDTQYF | TGTGCCAGCATCGATAGTGTGACAGATACGCAGTATTTT
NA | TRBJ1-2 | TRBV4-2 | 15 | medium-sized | CASSQTPRQSYGYTF | TGTGCCAGCAGCCAAACGCCGAGACAGAGTTATGGCTACACCTTC
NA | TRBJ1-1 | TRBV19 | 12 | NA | CASSIAGQEAFF | TGTGCCAGTAGTATAGCAGGACAGGAAGCTTTCTTT
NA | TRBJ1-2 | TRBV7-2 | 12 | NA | CASSLGGDGYTF | TGTGCCAGCAGCTTAGGGGGGGATGGCTACACCTTC
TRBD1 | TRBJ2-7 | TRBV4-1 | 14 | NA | CASSPGQDLWEQYF | TGCGCCAGCAGCCCCGGACAGGACCTCTGGGAGCAGTACTTC
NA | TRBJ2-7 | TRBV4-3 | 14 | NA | CASSQGSTDYEQYF | TGCGCCAGCAGCCAAGGAAGTACAGACTACGAGCAGTACTTC